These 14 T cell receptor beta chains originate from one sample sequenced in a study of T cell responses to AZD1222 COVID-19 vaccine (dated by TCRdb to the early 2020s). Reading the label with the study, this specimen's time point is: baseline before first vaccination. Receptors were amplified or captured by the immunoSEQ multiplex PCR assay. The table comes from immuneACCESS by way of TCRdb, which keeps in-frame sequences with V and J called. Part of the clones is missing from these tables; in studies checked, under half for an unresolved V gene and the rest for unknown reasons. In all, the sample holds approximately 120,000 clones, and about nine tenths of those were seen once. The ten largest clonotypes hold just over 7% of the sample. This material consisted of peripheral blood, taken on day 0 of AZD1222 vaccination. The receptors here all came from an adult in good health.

CDR3 coding DNA: TGTGCCAGTAGATCACAATGGACAGGGGACAATGGCTACACCTTC. Translated: CASRSQWTGDNGYTF. The gene calls are TRBV19 and TRBJ1-2; 9 nucleotides align to TRBD1. The CDR3 totals 15 residues. Trimming cost V 6 bases and J 6 bases; bases outside gene matches: 11. Germline V gene lookup returns CDR1 LNHDA and CDR2 SQIVND (reference sequence).

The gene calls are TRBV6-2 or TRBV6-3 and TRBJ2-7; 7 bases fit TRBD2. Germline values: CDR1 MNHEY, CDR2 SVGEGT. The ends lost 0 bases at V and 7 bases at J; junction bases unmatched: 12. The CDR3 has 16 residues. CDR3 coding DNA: TGTGCCAGCAGTTACTCTTTGCTAGCGGCTGGGGGTGAGCAGTACTTC. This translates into CASSYSLLAAGGEQYF.

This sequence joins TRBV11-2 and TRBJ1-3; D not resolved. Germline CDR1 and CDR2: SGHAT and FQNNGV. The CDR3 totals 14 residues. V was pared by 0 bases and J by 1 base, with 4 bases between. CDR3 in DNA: TGTGCCAGCAGCTTAGAGGTTTCTGGAAACACCATATATTTT. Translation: CASSLEVSGNTIYF.

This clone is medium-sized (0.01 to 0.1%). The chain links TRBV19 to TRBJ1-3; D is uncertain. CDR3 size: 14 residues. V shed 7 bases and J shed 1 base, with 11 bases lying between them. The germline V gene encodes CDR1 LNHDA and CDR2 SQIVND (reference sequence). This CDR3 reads CASTPRTSGNTIYF. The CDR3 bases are TGTGCCAGTACCCCCCGGACGTCTGGAAACACCATATATTTT.

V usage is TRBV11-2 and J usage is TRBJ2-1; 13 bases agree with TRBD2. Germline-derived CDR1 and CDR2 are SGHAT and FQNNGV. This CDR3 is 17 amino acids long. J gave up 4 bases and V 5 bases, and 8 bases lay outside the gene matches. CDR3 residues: CASSARTSGSLYNEQFF. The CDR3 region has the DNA TGTGCCAGCAGCGCCCGGACTAGCGGGAGTCTATACAATGAGCAGTTCTTC.

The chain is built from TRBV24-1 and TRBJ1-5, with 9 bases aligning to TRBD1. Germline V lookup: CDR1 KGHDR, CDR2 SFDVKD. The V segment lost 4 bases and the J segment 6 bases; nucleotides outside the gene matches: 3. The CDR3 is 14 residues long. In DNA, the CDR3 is TGTGCCACCAGTGAGGGACAGGGTGCTCAGCCCCAGCATTTT. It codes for CATSEGQGAQPQHF.

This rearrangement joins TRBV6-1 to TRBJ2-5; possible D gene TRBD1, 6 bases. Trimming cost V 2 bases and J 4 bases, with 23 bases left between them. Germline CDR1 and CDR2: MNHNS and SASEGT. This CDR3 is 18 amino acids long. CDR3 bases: TGTGCCAGCAGTGAATTTTTTGGGACATCGGCATTCGGAGAGACCCAGTACTTC. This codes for CASSEFFGTSAFGETQYF.

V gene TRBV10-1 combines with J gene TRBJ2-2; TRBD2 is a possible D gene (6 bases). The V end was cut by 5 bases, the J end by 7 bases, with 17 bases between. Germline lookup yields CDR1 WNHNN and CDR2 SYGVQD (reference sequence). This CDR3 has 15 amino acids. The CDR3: CASSTDPSDFGELFF. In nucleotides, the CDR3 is TGCGCCAGCAGTACGGATCCTAGCGATTTCGGGGAGCTGTTTTTT.

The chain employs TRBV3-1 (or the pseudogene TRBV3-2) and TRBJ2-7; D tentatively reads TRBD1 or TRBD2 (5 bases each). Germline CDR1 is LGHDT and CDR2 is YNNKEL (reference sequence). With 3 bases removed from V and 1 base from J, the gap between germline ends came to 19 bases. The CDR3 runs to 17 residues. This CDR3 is CASSHSDRDGDSYEQYF. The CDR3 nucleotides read TGTGCCAGCAGCCACAGTGACCGGGACGGCGATTCCTACGAGCAGTACTTC.

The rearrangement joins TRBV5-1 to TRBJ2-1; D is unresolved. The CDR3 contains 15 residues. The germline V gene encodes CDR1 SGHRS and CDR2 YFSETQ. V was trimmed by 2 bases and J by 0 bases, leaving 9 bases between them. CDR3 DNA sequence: TGCGCCAGCAGCTTTGGGCAGAGCTCCTACAATGAGCAGTTCTTC. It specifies CASSFGQSSYNEQFF. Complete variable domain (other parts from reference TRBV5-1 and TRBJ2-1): KAGVTQTPRYLIKTRGQQVTLSCSPISGHRSVSWYQQTPGQGLQFLFEYFSETQRNKGNFPGRFSGRQFSNSRSEMNVSTLELGDSALYLCASSFGQSSYNEQFFGPGTRLTVL.

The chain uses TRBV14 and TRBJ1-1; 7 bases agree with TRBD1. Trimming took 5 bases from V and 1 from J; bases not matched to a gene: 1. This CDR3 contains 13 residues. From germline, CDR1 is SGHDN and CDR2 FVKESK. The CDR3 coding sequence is TGTGCCAGCAGCTGGGACAGGAACACTGAAGCTTTCTTT. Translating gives CASSWDRNTEAFF.

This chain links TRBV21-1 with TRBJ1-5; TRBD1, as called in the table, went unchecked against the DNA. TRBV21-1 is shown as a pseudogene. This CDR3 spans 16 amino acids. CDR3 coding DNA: TGTGCCAGCAGCAAAGGGGGCCACAGGGCGTATCAGCCCCAGCATTTT. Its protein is CASSKGGHRAYQPQHF.

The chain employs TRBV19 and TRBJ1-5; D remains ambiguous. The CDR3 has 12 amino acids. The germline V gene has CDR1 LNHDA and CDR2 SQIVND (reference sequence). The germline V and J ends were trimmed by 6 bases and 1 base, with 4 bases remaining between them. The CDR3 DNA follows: TGTGCCAGTAGGTCAAGCAATCAGCCCCAGCATTTT. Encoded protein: CASRSSNQPQHF. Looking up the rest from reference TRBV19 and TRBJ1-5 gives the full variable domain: DGGITQSPKYLFRKEGQNVTLSCEQNLNHDAMYWYRQDPGQGLRLIYYSQIVNDFQKGDIAEGYSVSREKKESFPLTVTSAQKNPTAFYLCASRSSNQPQHFGDGTRLSIL.

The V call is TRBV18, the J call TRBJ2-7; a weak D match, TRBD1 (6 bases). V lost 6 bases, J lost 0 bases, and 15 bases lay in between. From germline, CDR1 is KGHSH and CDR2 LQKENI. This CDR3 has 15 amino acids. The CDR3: CASSPTGQVSYEQYF. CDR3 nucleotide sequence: TGTGCCAGCTCTCCCACGGGACAAGTCTCCTACGAGCAGTACTTC.